Presented here are 27 T cell receptor beta chains from one specimen sequenced in a study of graft-versus-host responses after intestinal transplantation. These receptors are not linked to any known antigen. The table came from immunoSEQ multiplex PCR; TCRdb's copy has only in-frame clones and leaves some out. The sample has under 95,000 clones, about 85% seen once. The sample was unstimulated CD4+ T cells sorted from spleen or lymph node cells, taken before transplant. These receptors came from a human donor who was the organ donor for an intestinal transplant.

The V and J genes are TRBV29-1 and TRBJ2-3; 7 nucleotides align to TRBD1. V trimming: 6 bases; J trimming: 2 bases; junction bases outside the gene matches: 11. CDR1 and CDR2 from the germline V gene are SQVTM and ANQGSEA. The CDR3 sequence is 15 residues long. CDR3 bases: TGCAGCGTGACAGGGAGTTCTCTAACCACAGATACGCAGTATTTT. It yields the protein CSVTGSSLTTDTQYF.

The CDR3 spells CASSIERTEAFF. The CDR3 DNA follows: TGTGCCAGTAGTATAGAGCGGACTGAAGCTTTCTTT. J is TRBJ1-1 and V is TRBV19; no reliable D call. The CDR3 is 12 residues long. Trimming took off 0 bases at V and 5 bases at J, with 4 bases between the two ends. Germline V gene sequence: CDR1 LNHDA, CDR2 SQIVND (reference sequence). Full variable domain (outside the CDR3, taken from reference TRBV19 and TRBJ1-1): DGGITQSPKYLFRKEGQNVTLSCEQNLNHDAMYWYRQDPGQGLRLIYYSQIVNDFQKGDIAEGYSVSREKKESFPLTVTSAQKNPTAFYLCASSIERTEAFFGQGTRLTVV.

The rearrangement uses TRBV11-2 and TRBJ1-5, with a possible D match to TRBD1 (5 bases). The CDR3 has 15 residues. With 0 bases removed from V and 7 bases from J, the gap between germline ends came to 13 bases. In germline, CDR1 is SGHAT, CDR2 FQNNGV. In DNA form, the CDR3 reads TGTGCCAGCAGCTTAGAGGCAGGGTTGAGGCAGCCCCAGCATTTT. It yields the protein CASSLEAGLRQPQHF.

The chain couples TRBV19 to TRBJ2-2; the D gene is possibly TRBD1 (5 bases). CDR1 is LNHDA, CDR2 SQIVND, per germline (reference sequence). The CDR3 is 15 residues long. V was cut by 2 bases and J by 4 bases, with 11 bases left in between. CDR3 nucleotides: TGTGCCAGTAGTATAATTCAGACAGCCACCGGGGAGCTGTTTTTT. Translating it yields CASSIIQTATGELFF.

The genes are TRBV2 and TRBJ1-2, with 7 bases identical to TRBD1. This CDR3 contains 11 residues. V was pared by 10 bases and J by 4 bases, with 3 bases of the junction left unmatched. The germline gives CDR1 SNHLY, CDR2 FYNNEI. CDR3 sequence: CATRTGYGYTF. CDR3 DNA sequence: TGTGCCACCCGGACAGGCTATGGCTACACCTTC.

The chain is built from TRBV7-2 and TRBJ2-7, with D possibly being TRBD2 (5 bases). The germline gives CDR1 SGHTA, CDR2 FQGNSA. Trimming cost V 3 bases and J 1 base, with 13 bases left between them. The CDR3 is 15 amino acids. CDR3: CASSLRAGGSYEQYF. The CDR3 region has the DNA TGTGCCAGCAGCTTGAGGGCTGGCGGTTCCTACGAGCAGTACTTC. Drawing the rest from reference TRBV7-2 and TRBJ2-7, the complete variable domain is GAGVSQSPSNKVTEKGKDVELRCDPISGHTALYWYRQSLGQGLEFLIYFQGNSAPDKSGLPSDRFSAERTGGSVSTLTIQRTQQEDSAVYLCASSLRAGGSYEQYFGPGTRLTVT.

The rearrangement uses TRBV4-2 and TRBJ2-1, with D maybe TRBD2 (6 bases). Germline V CDR1 and CDR2: LGHNA, YNFKEQ. The CDR3 has 15 amino acids. Trimming took off 4 bases at V and 4 bases at J, with 14 bases between the two ends. CDR3 protein: CASSLRDFLYNEQFF. The CDR3, as DNA: TGTGCCAGCAGCCTTCGGGACTTCCTATACAATGAGCAGTTCTTC.

The chain couples TRBV19 to TRBJ2-5, with 9 bases matching TRBD1. CDR3 length equals 15 residues. J lost 4 bases, V lost 5 bases, and 8 bases had no gene match. Germline V CDR1 and CDR2: LNHDA, SQIVND (reference sequence). CDR3 DNA: TGTGCCAGTAGTGGGGAAGGGACAGGGCGAGAGACCCAGTACTTC. This codes for CASSGEGTGRETQYF.

This CDR3 is CASSYAGLNTGELFF. Written as DNA, the CDR3 is TGTGCCAGCAGCTACGCGGGGCTGAACACCGGGGAGCTGTTTTTT. The V and J genes are TRBV6-5 and TRBJ2-2; D may be TRBD2 (6 bases). V was trimmed by 6 bases and J by 1 base, leaving 12 bases between them. The CDR3 runs to 15 residues. Germline CDR1 reads MNHEY; CDR2 reads SVGAGI.

This clone was observed a handful of times. This chain joins TRBV6-1 and TRBJ1-5; D remains unclear. CDR1 MNHNS and CDR2 SASEGT come from the germline V gene. Trimming removed 8 bases at V and 0 bases at J, with 11 bases between. The length of the CDR3 is 14 residues. For the CDR3, the DNA is TGTGCCAGCCGGAGATTGGATAGCAATCAGCCCCAGCATTTT. Amino acids: CASRRLDSNQPQHF.

The chain employs TRBV4-1 and TRBJ1-1; possibly TRBD1 for D (5 bases). The germline gives CDR1 MGHRA, CDR2 YSYEKL. V was shortened by 4 bases and J by 3 bases, with 15 bases between the two germline ends. CDR3 length: 15 residues. The CDR3 region is CASSRGNGGYTEAFF. The CDR3 DNA reads as TGCGCCAGCAGCCGGGGGAATGGGGGGTACACTGAAGCTTTCTTT.

This chain uses TRBV6-1 with TRBJ1-1, with 8 bases lining up with TRBD1. The CDR3 sequence is 13 residues long. V shed 6 bases, J shed 11 bases, and the junction held 11 bases outside the gene matches. Germline V gives CDR1 MNHNS, CDR2 SASEGT. The DNA of the CDR3 is TGTGCCAGCAGGGGGACAGGTGGCTCGGCCGCTTTCTTT. Protein: CASRGTGGSAAFF.

The V call is TRBV5-5, the J call TRBJ1-4; TRBD1 matches at 9 bases. Germline CDR1 reads SGHKS; CDR2 reads YYEKEE (reference sequence). V shed 4 bases and J 7 bases; nucleotides not matched to a gene: 5. The CDR3 extends over 14 amino acids. The CDR3 reads CASSGDRVPEKLFF. Written as DNA, the CDR3 is TGTGCCAGCAGCGGGGACAGGGTTCCTGAAAAACTGTTTTTT.

This clone was counted between two and nine times. This chain links TRBV6-1 with TRBJ2-1, with 10 bases aligning to TRBD2. Germline CDR1 is MNHNS and CDR2 is SASEGT. The CDR3 totals 15 residues. With 4 bases clipped from V and 3 bases from J, the junction kept 3 bases outside the gene matches. The CDR3 nucleotides read TGTGCCAGCAGTGGTAGCGGGGGGAACTACAATGAGCAGTTCTTC. This gives the protein CASSGSGGNYNEQFF.

V is TRBV20-1 and J is TRBJ2-7; a weak D match, TRBD2 (5 bases). Per germline, CDR1 DFQATT and CDR2 SNEGSKA (reference sequence). Trimming removed 0 bases at V and 9 bases at J, with 9 bases between. The CDR3 runs 11 residues. The CDR3 DNA follows: TGCAGTGCTAGAGATGGTCGGGGGCAGTACTTC. Translated: CSARDGRGQYF.

The chain joins TRBV4-2 to TRBJ2-2, with 11 bases lining up with TRBD2. Germline values: CDR1 LGHNA, CDR2 YNFKEQ. The CDR3 is 14 residues long. With V trimmed by 8 bases and J by 6 bases, 5 bases remained unmatched. CDR3 in amino acids: CASASGRYAGELFF. CDR3 nucleotides: TGTGCCAGCGCTAGCGGGAGGTACGCCGGGGAGCTGTTTTTT.

The chain links TRBV5-1 to TRBJ1-1; 7 bases align to TRBD1. V gave up 7 bases and J gave up 0 bases; unmatched junction bases: 12. This CDR3 contains 16 residues. Germline CDR1 reads SGHRS; CDR2 reads YFSETQ. CDR3 in DNA: TGCGCCAGCCGTTTACAGGGGAGGCTGATGAACACTGAAGCTTTCTTT. Its translation is CASRLQGRLMNTEAFF.

V is TRBV15 and J is TRBJ1-2; 10 nucleotides agree with TRBD1. The V segment lost 3 bases and the J segment 5 bases; nucleotides outside the gene matches: 6. From germline, CDR1 is LNHNV and CDR2 YYDKDF (reference sequence). There are 15 residues in the CDR3. The CDR3 coding sequence is TGTGCCACCAGCAGTGGGGACAGGGGTCTTTATGGCTACACCTTC. Its translation is CATSSGDRGLYGYTF.

V and J are TRBV9 and TRBJ2-7; 9 bases are shared with TRBD1. CDR1 and CDR2 from the germline V gene are SGDLS and YYNGEE. This CDR3 has 14 amino acids. The J segment lost 5 bases and the V segment lost 4 bases, leaving 7 bases of the junction unmatched. CDR3 region: CASSPGTGMDEQYF. The CDR3, as DNA: TGTGCCAGCAGCCCCGGGACAGGGATGGACGAGCAGTACTTC.

This chain joins TRBV21-1 and TRBJ2-7; the DNA was not used to check the table's D call, TRBD1. TRBV21-1 constitutes a pseudogene. CDR3 size: 14 residues. The CDR3 bases are TGTGCCAGCAGCAAAATCAGGAAAAACTACGAGCAGTACTTC. Residues: CASSKIRKNYEQYF.

This clone was seen once. This chain uses TRBV11-1 with TRBJ1-1; no firm D call. CDR1 is SGHAT, CDR2 FQDESV, per germline (reference sequence). The CDR3 spans 11 residues. Trimming left V 0 bases short and J 11 bases short, with 7 bases between. For the CDR3, the DNA is TGTGCCAGCAGCTTAGCGGGCCCGGCTTTCTTT. It encodes CASSLAGPAFF.

The rearrangement links TRBV27 to TRBJ2-1, with unresolved D. V gave up 1 base and J gave up 7 bases, with 5 bases separating them. The CDR3 runs to 12 residues. Germline V lookup: CDR1 MNHEY, CDR2 SMNVEV (reference sequence). This chain's CDR3 is CASSLFGNEQFF. The CDR3 DNA is TGTGCCAGCAGTTTATTCGGTAATGAGCAGTTCTTC.

The chain carries TRBV29-1 and TRBJ1-1, with no clear D. CDR1 is SQVTM and CDR2 is ANQGSEA in the germline V gene. The V gene lost 6 bases and the J gene lost 0 bases, with 11 bases spanning the gap. This CDR3 comprises 13 residues. The CDR3 reads CSVEVAMNTEAFF. CDR3 DNA sequence: TGCAGCGTCGAGGTGGCCATGAACACTGAAGCTTTCTTT.

This chain links TRBV11-2 with TRBJ1-4; TRBD1 matches at 8 bases. This CDR3 is built from 13 residues. Trimming removed 8 bases from V and 11 bases from J; junction bases left unmatched: 10. Per germline, CDR1 SGHAT and CDR2 FQNNGV. As DNA, the CDR3 is TGTGCCAGCGCTGCCGACAGGGGCCGGAAACTGTTTTTT. It codes for CASAADRGRKLFF.

The rearrangement uses TRBV4-2 and TRBJ1-1, with D unclear. The CDR3 spans 14 residues. The ends were cut back, 2 bases at V and 5 bases at J, with 12 bases in the middle. Germline assignment: CDR1 LGHNA and CDR2 YNFKEQ. The CDR3 DNA follows: TGTGCCAGCAGCCAAACTTCATCGGGGACTGAAGCTTTCTTT. Its protein product is CASSQTSSGTEAFF.

The chain recombines TRBV7-3 with TRBJ2-1; the match to TRBD2 covers 8 bases. There are 15 residues in the CDR3. Germline V gene data show CDR1 as SGHTA and CDR2 as FQGTGA. J was trimmed by 6 bases and V by 5 bases; bases with no gene match: 9. For the CDR3, the DNA is TGTGCCAGCAGCGCCCCTCGGGGGGGCCTCAATGAGCAGTTCTTC. Amino acid sequence: CASSAPRGGLNEQFF.

This sequence joins TRBV27 and TRBJ1-5; tentative D call: TRBD1 (5 bases). The CDR3 runs to 15 residues. Germline-derived CDR1 and CDR2 are MNHEY and SMNVEV (reference sequence). V lost 6 bases and J 6 bases, leaving 18 bases between the germline ends. The CDR3 DNA sequence: TGTGCCAGCAGGCCCGGGGGAGGTAGGGGTCAGCCCCAGCATTTT. This sequence encodes CASRPGGGRGQPQHF.